Listed below are T cell receptor beta chains from one sample, sequenced in a study of Graves' ophthalmopathy and Graves' hyperthyroidism. A single record per CDR3 protein comes from TCRdb applying MiXCR to the multiplex PCR reads. Among about 620,000 distinct CDR3 sequences listed, 22% were seen once. Sequenced material: peripheral blood. All receptors come from a woman in her late teens or twenties with stable Graves' hyperthyroidism. Some clones in this sample may be carry-over from other donors' samples. Both conserved end residues are trimmed from each CDR3. The order of the fields is J gene, V gene, CDR3 protein.

J: TRBJ2-2; V: TRBV5-6; CDR3: ASSLPGANGELF
J: TRBJ2-2; V: TRBV12-3/TRBV12-4; CDR3: ASSPGTVSNTGELF
J: TRBJ1-1; V: TRBV5-1; CDR3: ASTSDSSGTEAF
J: TRBJ1-3; V: TRBV5-1; CDR3: ASSLTPGGSGNTIY
J: TRBJ2-7; V: TRBV11-2; CDR3: ASTAGGAYEQY
J: TRBJ1-1; V: TRBV20-1; CDR3: SARPSALRAF
J: TRBJ1-5; V: TRBV3-1; CDR3: ASSHHFGGNRNQPQH
J: TRBJ2-5; V: TRBV20-1; CDR3: SASGQGYETQY
J: TRBJ2-6; V: TRBV6-1; CDR3: ASIVRGSGANVLT
J: TRBJ1-1; V: TRBV18; CDR3: ASSRGQGRNTEAF
J: TRBJ1-3; V: TRBV10-3; CDR3: AITETVNGNTIY
J: TRBJ2-7; V: TRBV7-3; CDR3: ASSPPGSNEQY
J: TRBJ2-7; V: TRBV7-9; CDR3: ASSLFEGATYEQY
J: TRBJ2-7; V: TRBV12-3/TRBV12-4; CDR3: ASSLDSGNEQY
J: TRBJ2-5; V: TRBV13; CDR3: ASSLKGDQETQY
J: TRBJ1-2; V: TRBV4-1; CDR3: ASSQNRAGDYGYT
J: TRBJ2-5; V: TRBV12-3/TRBV12-4; CDR3: ASSFRGKETQY
J: TRBJ2-5; V: TRBV18; CDR3: ASSPAFRDGETQY
J: TRBJ2-5; V: TRBV6-4; CDR3: ASSEESGETQY
J: TRBJ1-5; V: TRBV28; CDR3: ASSDPGGQPQH
J: TRBJ1-1; V: TRBV6-2/TRBV6-3; CDR3: ASSYSFSSDRNTEAF
J: TRBJ2-6; V: TRBV5-1; CDR3: ASSVREVLGSGANVLT
J: TRBJ2-7; V: TRBV5-1; CDR3: ASSLMTDEQY
J: TRBJ1-2; V: TRBV5-1; CDR3: ASSLVGAVNYGYT
J: TRBJ1-1; V: TRBV3-1; CDR3: ASSLTGTGGNEAF
J: TRBJ1-2; V: TRBV29-1; CDR3: SVVENYGYT
J: TRBJ1-4; V: TRBV2; CDR3: ASGRDNGATNEKLF
J: TRBJ1-1; V: TRBV3-1; CDR3: ASSRGVGGSTEAF
J: TRBJ1-1; V: TRBV19; CDR3: ASRQGTGTEAF
J: TRBJ2-2; V: TRBV24-1; CDR3: ATDTTTGELF
J: TRBJ2-7; V: TRBV20-1; CDR3: SASLPGIDEQY
J: TRBJ2-5; V: TRBV29-1; CDR3: SVRLAGVSETQY
J: TRBJ1-3; V: TRBV28; CDR3: ASSLTYGASSSGNTIY
J: TRBJ2-7; V: TRBV27; CDR3: ASSFGKFYEQY
J: TRBJ1-1; V: TRBV5-1; CDR3: ASSLGDNMNTEAF
J: TRBJ2-5; V: TRBV6-4; CDR3: ASSDTTSGSQTQY
J: TRBJ1-2; V: TRBV20-1; CDR3: RGGSRQEQGYT
J: TRBJ2-7; V: TRBV11-1; CDR3: ASSSLGQGARDEQY
J: TRBJ1-1; V: TRBV4-2; CDR3: ASSQEAGTEAF
J: TRBJ1-1; V: TRBV10-3; CDR3: AIRTQGGNTEAF
J: TRBJ2-5; V: TRBV12-3/TRBV12-4; CDR3: ASSLALGSGLAGGETQY
J: TRBJ2-5; V: TRBV7-3; CDR3: ASSLLAGAEETQY
J: TRBJ2-6; V: TRBV4-3; CDR3: ASNQEGQGVESLSGANVLT
J: TRBJ1-1; V: TRBV6-5; CDR3: ASSYSRDVSRNTEAF
J: TRBJ1-5; V: TRBV5-1; CDR3: ASSRRGGPNQPQH
J: TRBJ2-7; V: TRBV29-1; CDR3: SVVTANSYEQY
J: TRBJ1-1; V: TRBV2; CDR3: ASSARGAGKDEAF
J: TRBJ1-2; V: TRBV4-1; CDR3: ASSQSGGRQAYYGYTF
J: TRBJ2-5; V: TRBV20-1; CDR3: SARTGLESQETQY
J: TRBJ1-1; V: TRBV27; CDR3: ASSSGGWTEAF
J: TRBJ2-7; V: TRBV28; CDR3: ASTIPGTAGREQY
J: TRBJ1-2; V: TRBV30; CDR3: AWTLAQVEGYT
J: TRBJ2-7; V: TRBV12-3/TRBV12-4; CDR3: ASSRTGGSYEQY
J: TRBJ2-5; V: TRBV28; CDR3: ASSQGLAGGTETQY
J: TRBJ2-7; V: TRBV5-1; CDR3: ASSYGGTQVYEQY
J: TRBJ2-4; V: TRBV5-1; CDR3: ASSLDTGAKNIQY